The 23 T cell receptor beta chains below all came from one sample that was sequenced in a study of blood T cell repertoires in COVID-19. Produced via immunoSEQ multiplex PCR; TCRdb's table is partial and in-frame only. The sample contains more than 150,000 clones, 87% of which appear only once. Sequencing was done on a sample of peripheral blood. These receptors came from a woman aged 18-30 years who had recovered from COVID-19.

The chain recombines TRBV5-1 with TRBJ1-2, with no clear D. This CDR3 comprises 13 residues. The V gene's germline CDR1 is SGHRS and CDR2 YFSETQ. V lost 1 base, J lost 2 bases, and 6 bases lay in between. The CDR3 reads CASSLSQNYGYTF. CDR3 coding DNA: TGCGCCAGCAGCTTGTCTCAGAACTATGGCTACACCTTC.

The chain has TRBV29-1 and TRBJ2-3; 8 bases map to TRBD2. Germline trimming cut 7 bases from V and 2 bases from J; bases unmatched to any gene: 5. The CDR3 extends over 13 amino acids. Germline lookup yields CDR1 SQVTM and CDR2 ANQGSEA. The CDR3 DNA follows: TGCAGCGCCGGGACTAGGTTCACAGATACGCAGTATTTT. Translation gives CSAGTRFTDTQYF.

This clone was seen only a few times. The chain carries TRBV24-1 and TRBJ2-5; 8 nucleotides line up with TRBD1. Germline V gene sequence: CDR1 KGHDR, CDR2 SFDVKD. Losses at the gene ends were 7 bases for V and 4 bases for J; bases not matched to a gene: 1. The CDR3 length is 12 residues. The CDR3 nucleotides read TGTGCCACCAGAGGGACAGGAGAGACCCAGTACTTC. Translated: CATRGTGETQYF.

This CDR3 reads CASSYQNSNTEAFF. CDR3 bases: TGTGCCAGCAGTTATCAGAATTCGAACACTGAAGCTTTCTTT. The V gene is TRBV6-2 or TRBV6-3, the J gene TRBJ1-1; the D is unclear. Trimming took off 3 bases at V and 1 base at J, with 9 bases between the two ends. CDR1 is MNHEY, CDR2 SVGEGT, per germline. This CDR3 has 14 residues.

This clone has more than one count but fewer than ten. The V gene is TRBV19, the J gene TRBJ2-3, with 7 positions matching TRBD2. The junction had 18 bases not matched to a gene; V was cut back by 6 bases and J by 0 bases. The CDR3 has 19 amino acids. Germline assignment: CDR1 LNHDA and CDR2 SQIVND (reference sequence). The CDR3 here is CASRPGGSTLLPSTDTQYF. The DNA for the CDR3 is TGTGCCAGTAGACCGGGGGGTTCGACGCTCCTTCCAAGCACAGATACGCAGTATTTT.

V gene TRBV4-3 combines with J gene TRBJ1-2, with D perhaps matching TRBD1 (5 bases). V lost 2 bases to trimming and J lost 4 bases, with 11 bases between them. The CDR3 is made up of 14 amino acids. The germline gives CDR1 LGHNA, CDR2 YSLEER. CDR3 region: CASSQRQSSYGYTF. DNA of the CDR3: TGCGCCAGCAGCCAACGACAGTCCTCCTATGGCTACACCTTC.

The V and J genes are TRBV5-6 and TRBJ2-3, with a possible D match to TRBD1 (6 bases). The CDR3 totals 16 residues. The ends were cut back, 4 bases at V and 4 bases at J, with 19 bases in the middle. CDR1 and CDR2 (germline): SGHDT, YYEEEE. CDR3 protein: CASSPQGISYSDTQYF. Written as DNA, the CDR3 is TGTGCCAGCAGCCCCCAGGGGATATCTTACTCAGATACGCAGTATTTT.

The chain combines TRBV5-1 with TRBJ2-2, with a weak D call TRBD1 (5 bases). Trimming shortened V by 0 bases and J by 0 bases, and 6 bases separated the two germline ends. The CDR3 consists of 15 residues. Per germline, CDR1 SGHRS and CDR2 YFSETQ. The CDR3 spells CASSLEGTNTGELFF. The CDR3 DNA is TGCGCCAGCAGCTTGGAGGGGACGAACACCGGGGAGCTGTTTTTT.

The chain couples TRBV6-6 to TRBJ1-6, with D unresolved. This CDR3 region has 15 residues. Trimming took off 0 bases at V and 0 bases at J, with 3 bases between the two ends. Germline lookup yields CDR1 MNHNY and CDR2 SVGAGI (reference sequence). The CDR3 DNA is TGTGCCAGCAGTTACTCGAGCTCCTATAATTCACCCCTCCACTTT. Its protein is CASSYSSSYNSPLHF.

CDR3 amino acids: CATSEPGSNYGYTF. The CDR3 coding sequence is TGTGCCACCAGTGAGCCGGGGTCTAACTATGGCTACACCTTC. The chain employs TRBV24-1 and TRBJ1-2; no reliable D call. The length of the CDR3 is 14 residues. Germline lookup yields CDR1 KGHDR and CDR2 SFDVKD. The ends were cut back, 4 bases at V and 0 bases at J, with 8 bases in the middle.

CDR3: CASSSGTGGSDTQYF. The CDR3, as DNA: TGTGCCAGCAGTTCCGGGACAGGGGGCTCAGATACGCAGTATTTT. The rearrangement joins TRBV27 to TRBJ2-3; 12 nucleotides agree with TRBD1. CDR3 length: 15 residues. The V and J ends lost 4 bases and 4 bases, in that order; junction bases with no gene match: 3. In germline, CDR1 is MNHEY, CDR2 SMNVEV (reference sequence).

This chain connects TRBV7-6 to TRBJ1-1; possible D gene TRBD1, 5 bases. Germline V gene data show CDR1 as SGHVS and CDR2 as FNYEAQ. Trimming left V 3 bases short and J 4 bases short, with 21 bases between. This CDR3 has 17 amino acids. The DNA for the CDR3 is TGTGCCAGCAGCTTGGTTGGCTCGACAGACTTAAGCACTGAAGCTTTCTTT. Its translation is CASSLVGSTDLSTEAFF. Variable domain in full (rest from reference TRBV7-6 and TRBJ1-1): GAGVSQSPRYKVTKRGQDVALRCDPISGHVSLYWYRQALGQGPEFLTYFNYEAQQDKSGLPNDRFSAERPEGSISTLTIQRTEQRDSAMYRCASSLVGSTDLSTEAFFGQGTRLTVV.

This rearrangement joins TRBV2 to TRBJ2-1; possible D gene TRBD2, 6 bases. The V end was cut by 7 bases, the J end by 7 bases, with 17 bases between. CDR3 size: 14 residues. Germline CDR1 is SNHLY and CDR2 is FYNNEI. DNA for the CDR3: TGTGCCAGCAACGGGCTAGCAGGAGGGAATGAGCAGTTCTTC. Translated: CASNGLAGGNEQFF.

The chain recombines TRBV7-9 with TRBJ2-5; 7 bases fit TRBD1. The junction had 11 bases not matched to a gene; V was cut back by 5 bases and J by 5 bases. Germline CDR1 is SEHNR and CDR2 is FQNEAQ (reference sequence). The CDR3 runs 15 residues. CDR3 coding DNA: TGTGCCAGCAGCACCGGACAGGAAAGGTGGGAGACCCAGTACTTC. Its translation: CASSTGQERWETQYF. The variable domain in full, completed from reference TRBV7-9 and TRBJ2-5, reads DTGVSQNPRHKITKRGQNVTFRCDPISEHNRLYWYRQTLGQGPEFLTYFQNEAQLEKSRLLSDRFSAERPKGSFSTLEIQRTEQGDSAMYLCASSTGQERWETQYFGPGTRLLVL.

This clone was found once. The V call is TRBV7-2, the J call TRBJ2-7; possibly TRBD2 for D (6 bases). CDR3 size: 15 residues. Germline V CDR1 and CDR2: SGHTA, FQGNSA. Trimming removed 0 bases from V and 3 bases from J, with 12 bases in between. CDR3 nucleotide sequence: TGTGCCAGCAGCTTAGCCGGGACTGGGAACTACGAGCAGTACTTC. Its protein product is CASSLAGTGNYEQYF. The variable domain in full, completed from reference TRBV7-2 and TRBJ2-7, reads GAGVSQSPSNKVTEKGKDVELRCDPISGHTALYWYRQSLGQGLEFLIYFQGNSAPDKSGLPSDRFSAERTGGSVSTLTIQRTQQEDSAVYLCASSLAGTGNYEQYFGPGTRLTVT.

This sequence joins TRBV7-9 and TRBJ1-1; D unresolved. The V gene lost 2 bases and the J gene lost 6 bases, with 10 bases spanning the gap. The CDR3 is made up of 13 amino acids. In germline, CDR1 is SEHNR, CDR2 FQNEAQ (reference sequence). CDR3 sequence: CASSLTRLAEAFF. Written as DNA, the CDR3 is TGTGCCAGCAGCTTAACTAGGTTGGCTGAAGCTTTCTTT. Based on the CDR3 plus reference TRBV7-9 and TRBJ1-1, the full variable domain is DTGVSQNPRHKITKRGQNVTFRCDPISEHNRLYWYRQTLGQGPEFLTYFQNEAQLEKSRLLSDRFSAERPKGSFSTLEIQRTEQGDSAMYLCASSLTRLAEAFFGQGTRLTVV.

The chain joins TRBV24-1 to TRBJ1-5, with a possible D match to TRBD1 (6 bases). The V and J ends lost 4 bases and 4 bases respectively, with 16 bases between them. The germline CDR1 and CDR2 sequences are KGHDR and SFDVKD. This CDR3 has 16 residues. The CDR3 here is CATSDPGGGPNQPQHF. CDR3 DNA sequence: TGTGCCACCAGTGACCCCGGGGGGGGCCCTAATCAGCCCCAGCATTTT.

This chain links TRBV6-2 or TRBV6-3 with TRBJ1-1; D might be TRBD1 (5 bases). CDR1 and CDR2 (germline): MNHEY, SVGEGT. With 5 bases removed from V and 5 bases from J, the gap between germline ends came to 18 bases. The CDR3 is 15 residues long. In nucleotides, the CDR3 is TGTGCCAGCAGTCCCGTGGGCAGGGTAGAGACTGAAGCTTTCTTT. Translated: CASSPVGRVETEAFF.

The V call is TRBV25-1, the J call TRBJ1-2; 7 bases line up with TRBD1. The CDR3 length is 15 residues. Germline assignment: CDR1 MGHDK and CDR2 SYGVNS. Trimming at V came to 6 bases and at J to 0 bases, leaving 7 bases not matched to a gene. The DNA for the CDR3 is TGTGCCAGCAGGGCCCGACAGGGACCTAACTATGGCTACACCTTC. Translating it yields CASRARQGPNYGYTF.

This sequence joins TRBV6-5 and TRBJ2-7; D is perhaps TRBD2 (6 bases). V was trimmed by 8 bases and J by 3 bases, leaving 20 bases between them. Germline V gene data show CDR1 as MNHEY and CDR2 as SVGAGI. This CDR3 is 15 amino acids long. CDR3 nucleotide sequence: TGTGCCAGCCCCCGAGGCGGGGAGGATCTCTACGAGCAGTACTTC. This sequence encodes CASPRGGEDLYEQYF.

The CDR3, as DNA: TGTGCCACCTACAGGGGTTCCGGGGCCAACGTCCTGACTTTC. Translating gives CATYRGSGANVLTF. The chain couples TRBV19 to TRBJ2-6; TRBD1 agrees at 7 bases. The CDR3 extends over 14 amino acids. With 10 bases clipped from V and 4 bases from J, the junction kept 7 bases outside the gene matches. Germline-derived CDR1 and CDR2 are LNHDA and SQIVND (reference sequence).

This clone was counted a few times. The genes are TRBV27 and TRBJ1-1; D is ambiguous. Germline V gene data show CDR1 as MNHEY and CDR2 as SMNVEV (reference sequence). The V end was cut by 3 bases, the J end by 7 bases, with 12 bases between. The CDR3 length is 13 residues. For the CDR3, the DNA is TGTGCCAGCAGTTTGTGGGAGTCAGGTGAAGCTTTCTTT. Protein: CASSLWESGEAFF.

The J gene is TRBJ1-1, the V gene TRBV9; D ambiguous. Looked up from germline, CDR1 is SGDLS and CDR2 is YYNGEE. The CDR3 extends over 16 amino acids. V lost 4 bases and J lost 1, with 17 bases in between. CDR3: CASSPYLQTGNTEAFF. The DNA for the CDR3 is TGTGCCAGCAGCCCTTATTTGCAGACGGGGAACACTGAAGCTTTCTTT.